The present T cell receptor beta chain was sequenced within a study of CD4 T cells in lung cancer (dated by TCRdb to about 2019). Regarding the complete study: In the study, blood T cells of NSCLC patients were screened for responses to candidate mutation-encoded neoepitopes, and neoantigen-specific CD4+ T-cell clones and TCRs were isolated. Tumor and non-adjacent lung tissue were obtained from a handful of patients undergoing curative-intent resections for stage I-III non-small cell lung cancer. The resected patients had lung adenocarcinoma or squamous cell carcinoma, were aged 60 to 69 at blood donation, and mostly were former smokers. Treatments the patients had received before donating blood included platinum chemotherapy, and some of the patients were given nivolumab or pembrolizumab. Deep sequencing of TCRB was used to follow the frequency of neoantigen-specific clonotypes in tumor resections, non-adjacent lung and cultured T-cell products. Study-wide findings and limitations: Rather than memory responses to the cancer, some blood-derived responses might reflect cross-reactivity or in vitro priming of naive T cells.

This clone was detected only a few times. It lacks a known antigen. No quality values exist for individual bases; no much larger clone is one base distant. The CDR3 starts with the cysteine, ends with the phenylalanine, and has 10 residues. The entry retains the CDR3 DNA only, 30 bases that are in frame from base 1. CDR1 and CDR2, looked up from the germline V gene, are SNHLY and FYNNEI. At the junction V is shortened by 9 bases and J by 8 bases, with 7 bases in between. Library construction relied on the immunoSEQ multiplex PCR assay. DNA was isolated using Qiagen DNeasy or QIAamp micro DNA kits, and TCRB was sequenced using the Adaptive Biotechnology human TCRB sequencing kit. TCRB libraries were sequenced on an Illumina MiSeq. On the study's bioinformatics: TCRB sequence data were analyzed with the kit provider's software, and tumor enrichment of clonotype templates was tested with Fisher's exact test. What TCRdb holds here is the immuneACCESS table cut down to in-frame rearrangements. Part of the clones is not present; checked against another copy, under half of the missing clones reflect an unresolved V gene, and the others are unexplained. Clone size and the V and J calls come from that table; the DNA yielded D and trimming. Across this sample there are about 4,800 clones, with roughly 81% seen only once. The ten most abundant clones make up about 16% of the sample.

This receptor was identified in a man between 60 and 75 years old with non-small cell lung cancer. The chain uses TRBV2 and TRBJ1-4; the D gene lacks a confident call. Sequences were obtained from lung tumor tissue. The CDR3 reads as follows: CARSREKLFF. The bases read TGTGCCAGGAGCAGGGAAAAACTGTTTTTT. Outside the CDR3, residues come from the reference TRBV2 and TRBJ1-4 proteins, so the full variable domain is: EPEVTQTPSHQVTQMGQEVILRCVPISNHLYFYWYRQILGQKVEFLVSFYNNEISEKSEIFDDQFSVERPDGSNFTLKIRSTKLEDSAMYFCARSREKLFFGSGTQLSVL.